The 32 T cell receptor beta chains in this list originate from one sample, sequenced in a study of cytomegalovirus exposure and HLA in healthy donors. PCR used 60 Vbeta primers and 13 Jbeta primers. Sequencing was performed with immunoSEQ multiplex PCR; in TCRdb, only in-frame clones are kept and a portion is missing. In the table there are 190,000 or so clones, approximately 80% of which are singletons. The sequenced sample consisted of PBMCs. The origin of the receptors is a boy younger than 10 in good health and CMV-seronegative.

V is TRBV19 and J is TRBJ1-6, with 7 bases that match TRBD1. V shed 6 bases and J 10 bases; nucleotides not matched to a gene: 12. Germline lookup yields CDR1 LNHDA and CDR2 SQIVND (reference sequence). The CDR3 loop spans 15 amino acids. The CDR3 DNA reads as TGTGCCAGTAGCCGACAGACAGGGCGCAACTCACCCCTCCACTTT. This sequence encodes CASSRQTGRNSPLHF.

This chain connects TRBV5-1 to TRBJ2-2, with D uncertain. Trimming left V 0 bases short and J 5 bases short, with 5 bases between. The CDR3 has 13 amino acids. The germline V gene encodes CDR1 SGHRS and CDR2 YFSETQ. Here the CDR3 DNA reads TGCGCCAGCAGCTTGGGTGTAACCGGGGAGCTGTTTTTT. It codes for CASSLGVTGELFF.

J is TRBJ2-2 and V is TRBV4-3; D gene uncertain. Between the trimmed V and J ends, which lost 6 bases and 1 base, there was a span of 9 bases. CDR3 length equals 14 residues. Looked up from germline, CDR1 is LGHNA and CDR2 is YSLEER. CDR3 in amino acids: CASRLYRNTGELFF. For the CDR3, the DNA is TGCGCCAGCAGACTTTACAGGAACACCGGGGAGCTGTTTTTT.

CDR3 sequence: CASSPRQVTRGDIQYF. CDR3 DNA: TGTGCCAGCAGCCCCCGACAGGTTACCCGGGGGGACATTCAGTACTTC. This chain links TRBV7-9 with TRBJ2-4; weak D call: TRBD2 (7 bases). The CDR3 runs 16 residues. V lost 5 bases, J lost 8 bases, and 22 bases lay in between. The germline CDR1 and CDR2 sequences are SEHNR and FQNEAQ (reference sequence).

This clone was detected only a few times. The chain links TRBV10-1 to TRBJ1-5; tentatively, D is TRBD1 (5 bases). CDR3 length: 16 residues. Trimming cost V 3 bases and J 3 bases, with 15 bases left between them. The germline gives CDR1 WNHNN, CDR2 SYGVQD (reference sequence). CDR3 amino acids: CASSDSPARDNQPQHF. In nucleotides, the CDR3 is TGCGCCAGCAGTGACTCCCCGGCCAGGGACAATCAGCCCCAGCATTTT.

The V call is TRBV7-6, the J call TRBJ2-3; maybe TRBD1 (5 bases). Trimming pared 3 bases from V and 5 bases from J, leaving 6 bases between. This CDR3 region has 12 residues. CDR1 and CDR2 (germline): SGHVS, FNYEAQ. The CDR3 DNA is TGTGCCAGCAGCTTCGACAGAGATACGCAGTATTTT. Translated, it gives CASSFDRDTQYF.

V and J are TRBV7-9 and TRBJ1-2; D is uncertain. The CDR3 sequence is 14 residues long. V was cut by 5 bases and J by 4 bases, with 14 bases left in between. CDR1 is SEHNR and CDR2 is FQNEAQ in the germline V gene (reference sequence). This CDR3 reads CASSPPVYSYGYTF. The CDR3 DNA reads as TGTGCCAGCAGCCCCCCGGTGTACTCCTATGGCTACACCTTC. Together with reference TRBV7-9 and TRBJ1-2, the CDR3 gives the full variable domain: DTGVSQNPRHKITKRGQNVTFRCDPISEHNRLYWYRQTLGQGPEFLTYFQNEAQLEKSRLLSDRFSAERPKGSFSTLEIQRTEQGDSAMYLCASSPPVYSYGYTFGSGTRLTVV.

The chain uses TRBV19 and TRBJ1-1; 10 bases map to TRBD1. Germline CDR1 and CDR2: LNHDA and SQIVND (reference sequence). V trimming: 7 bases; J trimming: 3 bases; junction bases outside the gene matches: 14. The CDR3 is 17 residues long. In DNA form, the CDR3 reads TGTGCCAGTACCACATGGCCCGACAGGGGGCGGGACACTGAAGCTTTCTTT. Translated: CASTTWPDRGRDTEAFF.

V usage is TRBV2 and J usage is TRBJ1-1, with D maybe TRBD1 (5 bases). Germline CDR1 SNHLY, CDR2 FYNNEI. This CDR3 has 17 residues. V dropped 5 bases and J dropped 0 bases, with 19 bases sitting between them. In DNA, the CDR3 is TGTGCCAGCAGTTGGGGGGTAATGGCCGCGATGAACACTGAAGCTTTCTTT. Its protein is CASSWGVMAAMNTEAFF.

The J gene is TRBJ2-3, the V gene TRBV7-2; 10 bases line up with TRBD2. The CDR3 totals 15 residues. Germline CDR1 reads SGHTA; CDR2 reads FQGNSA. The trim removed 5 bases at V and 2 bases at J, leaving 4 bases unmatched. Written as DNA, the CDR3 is TGTGCCAGCAGCCAACTAGCGGGAAACACAGATACGCAGTATTTT. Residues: CASSQLAGNTDTQYF.

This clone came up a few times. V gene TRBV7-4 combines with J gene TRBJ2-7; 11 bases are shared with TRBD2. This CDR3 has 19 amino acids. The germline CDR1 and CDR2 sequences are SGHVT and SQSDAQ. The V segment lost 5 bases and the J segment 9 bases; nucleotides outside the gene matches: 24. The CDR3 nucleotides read TGTGCCAGCAGCCCTAGCGCCCTAGCGGGGGGAACTCCCAAACGACGGCAGTACTTC. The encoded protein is CASSPSALAGGTPKRRQYF. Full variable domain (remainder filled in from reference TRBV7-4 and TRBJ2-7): GAGVSQSPRYKVAKRGRDVALRCDSISGHVTLYWYRQTLGQGSEVLTYSQSDAQRDKSGRPSGRFSAERPERSVSTLKIQRTEQGDSAVYLCASSPSALAGGTPKRRQYFGPGTRLTVT.

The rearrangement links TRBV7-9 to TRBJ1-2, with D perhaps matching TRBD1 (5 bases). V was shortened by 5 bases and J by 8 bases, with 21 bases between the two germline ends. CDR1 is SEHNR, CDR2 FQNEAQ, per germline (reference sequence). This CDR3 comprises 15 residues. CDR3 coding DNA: TGTGCCAGCAGCCAACTAACGACAGATTTGAAAGGCTACACCTTC. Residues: CASSQLTTDLKGYTF.

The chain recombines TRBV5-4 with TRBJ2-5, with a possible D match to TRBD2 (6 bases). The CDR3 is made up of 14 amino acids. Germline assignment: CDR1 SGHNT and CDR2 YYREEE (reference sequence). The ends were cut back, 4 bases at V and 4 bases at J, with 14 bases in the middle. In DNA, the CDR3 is TGTGCCAGCAGCGTAGGAGGGTCGGTAGAGACCCAGTACTTC. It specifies CASSVGGSVETQYF.

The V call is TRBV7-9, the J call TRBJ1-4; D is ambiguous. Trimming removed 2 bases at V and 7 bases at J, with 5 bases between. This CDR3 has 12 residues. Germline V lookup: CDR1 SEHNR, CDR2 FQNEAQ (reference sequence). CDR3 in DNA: TGTGCCAGCAGCTTACAGGTTGAAAAACTGTTTTTT. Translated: CASSLQVEKLFF.

DNA of the CDR3: TGTGCCAGCTCACCCTCCGAACAGGGCTTAAACTATGGCTACACCTTC. This codes for CASSPSEQGLNYGYTF. The chain couples TRBV18 to TRBJ1-2, with D perhaps TRBD1 (6 bases). This CDR3 has 16 residues. Germline CDR1 reads KGHSH; CDR2 reads LQKENI. V lost 3 bases and J lost 2, with 16 bases in between. The full variable domain, rest sourced from reference TRBV18 and TRBJ1-2, is NAGVMQNPRHLVRRRGQEARLRCSPMKGHSHVYWYRQLPEEGLKFMVYLQKENIIDESGMPKERFSAEFPKEGPSILRIQQVVRGDSAAYFCASSPSEQGLNYGYTFGSGTRLTVV.

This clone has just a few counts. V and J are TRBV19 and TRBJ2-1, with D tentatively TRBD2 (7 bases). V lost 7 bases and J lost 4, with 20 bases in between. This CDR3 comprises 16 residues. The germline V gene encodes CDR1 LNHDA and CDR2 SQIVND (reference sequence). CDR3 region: CASTPGGLRWYNEQFF. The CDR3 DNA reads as TGTGCCAGTACCCCCGGGGGGCTCCGGTGGTACAATGAGCAGTTCTTC.

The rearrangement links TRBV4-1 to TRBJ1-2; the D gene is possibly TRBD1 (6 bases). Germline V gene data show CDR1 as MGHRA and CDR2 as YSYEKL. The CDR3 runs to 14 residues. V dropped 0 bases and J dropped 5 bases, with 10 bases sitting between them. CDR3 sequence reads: CASSQETGAYGYTF. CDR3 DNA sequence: TGCGCCAGCAGCCAAGAGACAGGCGCGTATGGCTACACCTTC.

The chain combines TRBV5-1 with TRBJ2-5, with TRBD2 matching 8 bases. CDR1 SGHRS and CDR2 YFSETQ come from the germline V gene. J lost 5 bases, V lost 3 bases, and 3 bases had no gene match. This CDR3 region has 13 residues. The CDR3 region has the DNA TGCGCCAGCAGCTACGGGGGGGCGGAGACCCAGTACTTC. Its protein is CASSYGGAETQYF.

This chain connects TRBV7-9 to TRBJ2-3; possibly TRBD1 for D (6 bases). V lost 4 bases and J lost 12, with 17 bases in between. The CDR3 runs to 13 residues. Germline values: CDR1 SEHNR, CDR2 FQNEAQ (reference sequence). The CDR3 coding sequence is TGTGCCAGCAGCTCTCATGAAAGGACAGACCAGTATTTT. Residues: CASSSHERTDQYF.

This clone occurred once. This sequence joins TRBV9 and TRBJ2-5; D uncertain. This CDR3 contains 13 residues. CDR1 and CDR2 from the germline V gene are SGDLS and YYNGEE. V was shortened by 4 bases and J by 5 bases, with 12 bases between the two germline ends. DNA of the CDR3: TGTGCCAGCAGCCCCGCATACGGGGAGACCCAGTACTTC. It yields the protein CASSPAYGETQYF.

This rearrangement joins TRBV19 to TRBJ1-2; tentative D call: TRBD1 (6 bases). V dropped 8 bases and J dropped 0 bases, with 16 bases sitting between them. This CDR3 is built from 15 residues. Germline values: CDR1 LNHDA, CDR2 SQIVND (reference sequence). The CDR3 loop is CASYKWGGPNYGYTF. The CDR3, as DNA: TGTGCCAGTTACAAGTGGGGGGGCCCTAACTATGGCTACACCTTC.

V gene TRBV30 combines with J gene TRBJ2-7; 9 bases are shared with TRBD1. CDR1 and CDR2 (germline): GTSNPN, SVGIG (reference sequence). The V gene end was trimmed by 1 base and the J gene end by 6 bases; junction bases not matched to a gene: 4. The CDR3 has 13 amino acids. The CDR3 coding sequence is TGTGCCTGGAGTGGGGGGACAGGGACCGAGCAGTACTTC. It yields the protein CAWSGGTGTEQYF.

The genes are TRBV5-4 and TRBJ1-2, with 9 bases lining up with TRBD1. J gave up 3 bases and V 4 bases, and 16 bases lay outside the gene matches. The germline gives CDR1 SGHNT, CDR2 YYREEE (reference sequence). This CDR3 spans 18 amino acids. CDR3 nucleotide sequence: TGTGCCAGCAGCACCGGGACAGGGAACTTTCGTGGTGACTATGGCTACACCTTC. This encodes CASSTGTGNFRGDYGYTF.

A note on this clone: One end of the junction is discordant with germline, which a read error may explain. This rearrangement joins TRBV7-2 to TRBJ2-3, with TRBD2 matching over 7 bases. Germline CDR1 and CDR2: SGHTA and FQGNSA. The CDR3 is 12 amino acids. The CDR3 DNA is TGTGCCCGCAGCTTAGCGGGCAGGGCCGAGTATTTT. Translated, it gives CARSLAGRAEYF.

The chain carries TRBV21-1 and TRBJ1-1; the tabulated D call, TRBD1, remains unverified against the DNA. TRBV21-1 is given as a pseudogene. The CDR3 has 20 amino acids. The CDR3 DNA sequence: TGTGCCAGCAGCAAAGCGCTTGTCCCGGGACAGGGAAAAGGGAACACTGAAGCTTTCTTT. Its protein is CASSKALVPGQGKGNTEAFF.

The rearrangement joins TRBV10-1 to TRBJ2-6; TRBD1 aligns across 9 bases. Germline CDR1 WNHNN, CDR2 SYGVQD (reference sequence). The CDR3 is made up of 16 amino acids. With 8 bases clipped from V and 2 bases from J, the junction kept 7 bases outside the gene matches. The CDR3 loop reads CASPGQGRPGANVLTF. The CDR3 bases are TGCGCCAGCCCCGGACAGGGGAGGCCTGGGGCCAACGTCCTGACTTTC.

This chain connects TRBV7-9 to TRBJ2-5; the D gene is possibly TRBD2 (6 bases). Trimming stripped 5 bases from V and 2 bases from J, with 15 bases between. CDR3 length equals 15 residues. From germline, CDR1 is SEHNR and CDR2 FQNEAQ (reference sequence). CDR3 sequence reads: CASSQAGLRQETQYF. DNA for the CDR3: TGTGCCAGCAGCCAGGCGGGACTCCGACAAGAGACCCAGTACTTC.

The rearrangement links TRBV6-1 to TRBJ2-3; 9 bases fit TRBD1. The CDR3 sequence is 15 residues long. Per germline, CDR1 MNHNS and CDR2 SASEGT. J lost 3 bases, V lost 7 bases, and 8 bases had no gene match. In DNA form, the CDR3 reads TGTGCCAGCATGCCCGGGACAGGGAAGACAGATACGCAGTATTTT. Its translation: CASMPGTGKTDTQYF.

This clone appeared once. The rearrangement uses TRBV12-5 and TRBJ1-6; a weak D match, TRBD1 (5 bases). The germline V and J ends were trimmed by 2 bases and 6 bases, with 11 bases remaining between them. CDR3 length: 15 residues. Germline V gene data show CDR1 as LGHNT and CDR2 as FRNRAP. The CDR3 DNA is TGTGCTAGTGGTTTGACCCAGGGCTCTAATTCACCCCTCCACTTT. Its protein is CASGLTQGSNSPLHF.

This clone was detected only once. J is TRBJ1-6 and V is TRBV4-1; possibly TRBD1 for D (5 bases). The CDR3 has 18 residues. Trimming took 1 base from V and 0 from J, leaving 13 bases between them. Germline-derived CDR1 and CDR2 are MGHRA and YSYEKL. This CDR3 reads CASSQAPGLSSYNSPLHF. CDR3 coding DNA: TGCGCCAGCAGCCAAGCTCCAGGGCTTAGCTCCTATAATTCACCCCTCCACTTT.

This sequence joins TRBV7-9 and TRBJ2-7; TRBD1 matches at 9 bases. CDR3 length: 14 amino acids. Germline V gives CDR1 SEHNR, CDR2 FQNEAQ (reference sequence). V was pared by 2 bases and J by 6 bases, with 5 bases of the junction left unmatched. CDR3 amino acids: CASSLRDRDAEQYF. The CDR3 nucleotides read TGTGCCAGCAGCTTACGGGACAGGGACGCCGAGCAGTACTTC.

CDR3 loop: CAWSENVGANTQYF. CDR3 sequence (DNA): TGTGCCTGGAGTGAAAATGTGGGGGCAAATACGCAGTATTTT. The V call is TRBV30, the J call TRBJ2-3; D perhaps matches TRBD1 (6 bases). Trimming took 1 base from V and 7 from J, leaving 15 bases between them. The CDR3 consists of 14 residues. Germline V CDR1 and CDR2: GTSNPN, SVGIG (reference sequence).